One and the same sample provided the 5 T cell receptor beta chains below, sequenced in a study of CD8 T cells in ankylosing spondylitis. One entry per CDR3 protein results from TCRdb running MiXCR on the 5' RACE reads. Of 150,000 to 200,000 distinct CDR3 sequences listed, around a tenth are singletons. The source material was blood, either unsorted or a sorted T cell fraction (not recorded which). The receptors originated from a male donor with ankylosing spondylitis or in good health (not recorded which).

In its sample, this clonotype was seen many times. The V and J genes are TRBV5-1 and TRBJ2-7, with TRBD1 matching over 10 bases. The germline CDR1 and CDR2 sequences are SGHRS and YFSETQ. Trimming at V came to 0 bases and at J to 6 bases, leaving 6 bases not matched to a gene. This CDR3 has 15 amino acids. CDR3: CASSLVGTGAIEQYF. The CDR3 DNA follows: TGCGCCAGCAGCTTGGTGGGGACAGGGGCCATCGAGCAGTACTTC.

This clonotype was counted at least ten times. The rearrangement joins TRBV7-6 to TRBJ2-7; no firm D call. The V gene's germline CDR1 is SGHVS and CDR2 FNYEAQ. This CDR3 is built from 14 residues. Trimming left V 3 bases short and J 3 bases short, with 12 bases between. The CDR3 nucleotides read TGTGCCAGCAGCTTCCGGCACCTGAGCTACGAGCAGTACTTC. It codes for CASSFRHLSYEQYF. The full variable domain, rest sourced from reference TRBV7-6 and TRBJ2-7, is GAGVSQSPRYKVTKRGQDVALRCDPISGHVSLYWYRQALGQGPEFLTYFNYEAQQDKSGLPNDRFSAERPEGSISTLTIQRTEQRDSAMYRCASSFRHLSYEQYFGPGTRLTVT.

This clonotype was found a few times. The V and J genes are TRBV20-1 and TRBJ2-2; 8 bases map to TRBD1. Germline V gives CDR1 DFQATT, CDR2 SNEGSKA (reference sequence). The V gene end was trimmed by 1 base and the J gene end by 5 bases; junction bases not matched to a gene: 12. The CDR3 spans 17 residues. The CDR3 reads CSARADRGGGKTGELFF. In nucleotides, the CDR3 is TGCAGTGCTAGAGCCGACAGGGGAGGAGGAAAGACCGGGGAGCTGTTTTTT.

The chain links TRBV11-2 to TRBJ2-7; TRBD1 agrees at 9 bases. CDR3 length: 15 residues. Germline CDR1 and CDR2: SGHAT and FQNNGV. The J segment lost 0 bases and the V segment lost 3 bases, leaving 3 bases of the junction unmatched. The CDR3 sequence is CASSFWTGDSYEQYF. CDR3 nucleotides: TGTGCCAGCAGCTTCTGGACAGGGGACTCCTACGAGCAGTACTTC.

This clonotype was counted many times. The gene calls are TRBV7-8 and TRBJ2-7, with 9 nucleotides matching TRBD1. V was pared by 3 bases and J by 3 bases, with 12 bases of the junction left unmatched. CDR1 and CDR2 from the germline V gene are SGHVS and FQNEAQ. The CDR3 runs to 17 residues. For the CDR3, the DNA is TGTGCCAGCAGCTTTGCCCATCGGACAGGGGAACTCTACGAGCAGTACTTC. Translated: CASSFAHRTGELYEQYF.